The rows below give T cell receptor beta chains drawn from one sample of a study of glioma-infiltrating T cells after dendritic cell vaccination. The table came from immunoSEQ multiplex PCR; TCRdb's copy has only in-frame clones and leaves some out. Among over 55,000 clones listed, around 81% were seen once. The starting material was blood, obtained before dendritic cell vaccination. Receptors were obtained from a human donor with glioblastoma. The CDR3 runs from the conserved cysteine through the conserved F or W. Fields, in order: V gene, J gene, clone size, D gene, CDR3 protein, CDR3 DNA. A D gene is named only where the DNA matches it firmly. Clone size is shown for a subset of rows, as once, few, many or a class of expanded clone.

V gene: TRBV6-1
J gene: TRBJ2-7
clone size: .
D gene: .
CDR3 protein: CASSEAEGSSYEQYF
CDR3 DNA: TGTGCCAGCAGTGAAGCGGAAGGGAGTAGCTACGAGCAGTACTTC

V gene: TRBV6-1
J gene: TRBJ2-3
clone size: medium-sized
D gene: .
CDR3 protein: CASSERAGSTDTQYF
CDR3 DNA: TGTGCCAGCAGTGAACGGGCGGGGAGCACAGATACGCAGTATTTT

V gene: TRBV4-2
J gene: TRBJ1-2
clone size: .
D gene: .
CDR3 protein: CASSQERYQANYGYTF
CDR3 DNA: TGTGCCAGCAGCCAAGAAAGATATCAGGCTAACTATGGCTACACCTTC

V gene: TRBV6-1
J gene: TRBJ1-4
clone size: .
D gene: TRBD1
CDR3 protein: CASTPGQGGEKLFF
CDR3 DNA: TGTGCCAGCACACCGGGACAGGGGGGTGAAAAACTGTTTTTT

V gene: TRBV5-1
J gene: TRBJ2-2
clone size: .
D gene: .
CDR3 protein: CASSLSTGTNRVQFF
CDR3 DNA: TGCGCCAGCAGCTTAAGTACAGGGACCAACCGGGTTCAGTTTTTT

V gene: TRBV6-9
J gene: TRBJ2-1
clone size: .
D gene: TRBD1
CDR3 protein: CASSYWQGVFDEQFF
CDR3 DNA: TGTGCCAGCAGTTATTGGCAGGGGGTGTTCGATGAGCAGTTCTTC

V gene: TRBV5-1
J gene: TRBJ2-7
clone size: once
D gene: .
CDR3 protein: CASGYPGGALSEQYF
CDR3 DNA: TGCGCCAGCGGCTATCCGGGGGGCGCTTTATCCGAGCAGTACTTC

V gene: TRBV4-2
J gene: TRBJ2-2
clone size: .
D gene: TRBD2
CDR3 protein: CASSQARGGGTGELFF
CDR3 DNA: TGTGCCAGCAGCCAAGCTCGCGGGGGGGGCACCGGGGAGCTGTTTTTT

V gene: TRBV15
J gene: TRBJ2-1
clone size: .
D gene: TRBD1
CDR3 protein: CATSNKGQGGANEQFF
CDR3 DNA: TGTGCCACCAGCAATAAGGGACAGGGGGGGGCCAATGAGCAGTTCTTC

V gene: TRBV5-4
J gene: TRBJ2-3
clone size: .
D gene: .
CDR3 protein: CASSLAQHTDTQYF
CDR3 DNA: TGTGCCAGCAGCCTAGCCCAACACACAGATACGCAGTATTTT

V gene: TRBV6-1
J gene: TRBJ1-1
clone size: .
D gene: TRBD1
CDR3 protein: CASSETGGGFEGTEAFF
CDR3 DNA: TGTGCCAGCAGTGAAACAGGGGGCGGATTCGAGGGCACTGAAGCTTTCTTT

V gene: TRBV4-3
J gene: TRBJ1-5
clone size: .
D gene: TRBD1
CDR3 protein: CASSQESGGARQPQHF
CDR3 DNA: TGCGCCAGCAGCCAAGAGTCAGGGGGCGCCCGACAGCCCCAGCATTTT

V gene: TRBV7-9
J gene: TRBJ2-3
clone size: .
D gene: .
CDR3 protein: CASSFHQRGTRPDTQYF
CDR3 DNA: TGTGCCAGCAGCTTTCACCAGCGCGGAACCCGTCCAGATACGCAGTATTTT

V gene: TRBV6-1
J gene: TRBJ1-5
clone size: once
D gene: .
CDR3 protein: CASSEGRNQPQHF
CDR3 DNA: TGTGCCAGCTCGGAGGGACGCAATCAGCCCCAGCATTTT

V gene: TRBV7-2
J gene: TRBJ1-2
clone size: .
D gene: TRBD1
CDR3 protein: CASSLNRGLDYGYTF
CDR3 DNA: TGTGCCAGCAGCTTAAACAGGGGGTTGGACTATGGCTACACCTTC

V gene: TRBV5-1
J gene: TRBJ1-1
clone size: .
D gene: .
CDR3 protein: CASSLEGRGGTEAFF
CDR3 DNA: TGCGCCAGCAGCTTGGAAGGGCGGGGGGGCACTGAAGCTTTCTTT

V gene: TRBV6-6
J gene: TRBJ1-6
clone size: .
D gene: .
CDR3 protein: CASSYSSAGNNSPLHF
CDR3 DNA: TGTGCCAGCAGTTACTCGAGCGCGGGGAATAATTCACCCCTCCACTTT

V gene: TRBV5-1
J gene: TRBJ2-2
clone size: .
D gene: .
CDR3 protein: CASSSDIFAGELFF
CDR3 DNA: TGCGCCAGCAGCTCGGACATTTTCGCCGGGGAGCTGTTTTTT

V gene: TRBV11-2
J gene: TRBJ2-2
clone size: .
D gene: TRBD2
CDR3 protein: CASSWRGGARTGELFF
CDR3 DNA: TGTGCCAGCAGCTGGAGGGGAGGGGCGCGGACCGGGGAGCTGTTTTTT

V gene: TRBV7-2
J gene: TRBJ2-5
clone size: .
D gene: TRBD2
CDR3 protein: CASSLDSGGMGETQYF
CDR3 DNA: TGTGCCAGCAGCTTAGATAGCGGGGGCATGGGTGAGACCCAGTACTTC

V gene: TRBV30
J gene: TRBJ1-1
clone size: .
D gene: .
CDR3 protein: CAWRATGSWNTEAFF
CDR3 DNA: TGTGCCTGGAGAGCCACCGGGTCCTGGAACACTGAAGCTTTCTTT

V gene: TRBV4-1
J gene: TRBJ2-7
clone size: .
D gene: TRBD1
CDR3 protein: CASSLQSTGSEQYF
CDR3 DNA: TGCGCCAGCAGCCTACAATCGACAGGGAGCGAGCAGTACTTC

V gene: TRBV6-1
J gene: TRBJ1-4
clone size: .
D gene: TRBD1
CDR3 protein: CASRGSQGAGEKLFF
CDR3 DNA: TGTGCCAGCAGGGGATCACAGGGGGCAGGCGAAAAACTGTTTTTT

V gene: TRBV19
J gene: TRBJ1-1
clone size: .
D gene: .
CDR3 protein: CASSTPENTEAFF
CDR3 DNA: TGTGCCAGTAGTACCCCAGAGAACACTGAAGCTTTCTTT

V gene: TRBV18
J gene: TRBJ1-1
clone size: .
D gene: .
CDR3 protein: CASSPQGGYTEAFF
CDR3 DNA: TGTGCCAGCTCACCACAGGGAGGATACACTGAAGCTTTCTTT

V gene: TRBV4-3
J gene: TRBJ2-7
clone size: .
D gene: .
CDR3 protein: CASSQDGGSYEQYF
CDR3 DNA: TGCGCCAGCAGCCAAGACGGGGGCTCCTACGAGCAGTACTTC

V gene: TRBV13
J gene: TRBJ1-1
clone size: .
D gene: TRBD1
CDR3 protein: CASDIQGEWAEAFF
CDR3 DNA: TGTGCCAGCGATATACAGGGGGAGTGGGCTGAAGCTTTCTTT

V gene: TRBV6-5
J gene: TRBJ1-1
clone size: .
D gene: .
CDR3 protein: CASRKPGLQGTEAFF
CDR3 DNA: TGTGCCAGCAGGAAGCCCGGCCTACAGGGCACTGAAGCTTTCTTT

V gene: TRBV20-1
J gene: TRBJ2-1
clone size: .
D gene: TRBD2
CDR3 protein: CSRRGVNEQFF
CDR3 DNA: TGCAGCCGGCGGGGGGTAAATGAGCAGTTCTTC

V gene: TRBV18
J gene: TRBJ2-7
clone size: .
D gene: .
CDR3 protein: CASSLRDKFYEQYF
CDR3 DNA: TGTGCCAGCTCACTCCGGGACAAGTTCTACGAGCAGTACTTC

V gene: TRBV5-1
J gene: TRBJ1-1
clone size: .
D gene: .
CDR3 protein: CASSEPPKGLLNTEAFF
CDR3 DNA: TGCGCCAGCAGCGAACCGCCCAAGGGGCTATTGAACACTGAAGCTTTCTTT

V gene: TRBV19
J gene: TRBJ1-5
clone size: .
D gene: .
CDR3 protein: CASSMIGAYQPQHF
CDR3 DNA: TGTGCCAGTAGTATGATAGGGGCCTATCAGCCCCAGCATTTT

V gene: TRBV4-2
J gene: TRBJ2-2
clone size: .
D gene: .
CDR3 protein: CASSQVLETGELFF
CDR3 DNA: TGTGCCAGCAGCCAAGTTCTGGAGACCGGGGAGCTGTTTTTT

V gene: TRBV5-4
J gene: TRBJ1-2
clone size: .
D gene: TRBD1
CDR3 protein: CASSETPGQGLGGGGYTF
CDR3 DNA: TGTGCCAGCAGCGAAACCCCGGGACAGGGCTTAGGAGGAGGTGGCTACACCTTC

V gene: TRBV28
J gene: TRBJ1-1
clone size: .
D gene: TRBD1
CDR3 protein: CASSPSKGAYTEAFF
CDR3 DNA: TGTGCCAGCAGTCCCTCGAAGGGGGCGTATACTGAAGCTTTCTTT

V gene: TRBV28
J gene: TRBJ1-2
clone size: .
D gene: TRBD1
CDR3 protein: CASSSYRGAYGYTF
CDR3 DNA: TGTGCCAGCAGCTCCTACAGGGGCGCCTATGGCTACACCTTC